This TCR beta chain derives from a study of blood T cell repertoires in COVID-19. The wider study: Collection of acute and convalescent COVID-19 samples took place in the United States, Italy and Spain. Sources were T cells, B-cell-depleted T cells, or PBMCs; the material itself was cDNA or gDNA.

V gave up 4 bases and J gave up 8 bases; unmatched junction bases: 12. The V gene's germline CDR1 is SGHDT and CDR2 YYEEEE. The CDR3 spans 15 residues. Study processing details: From reference gene primer amplification, estimates of nucleated cell counts were derived. Measured with immunoSEQ multiplex PCR; TCRdb has only the in-frame clones, and not every one. For V, J and clone size, that table is used; D and trimming come from the DNA. The sample shows just under 90,000 clones, approximately 90% of them seen only once. This clone was detected only once. Sequenced material: peripheral blood. The receptor comes from a man aged 60 to 75 with acute or convalescent COVID-19. This chain joins TRBV5-6 and TRBJ1-2; the match to TRBD1 covers 9 bases. As DNA, the CDR3 is TGTGCCAGCAGCAAGGACAGGGGAGGGGTTGGCGGCTACACCTTC. Encoded protein: CASSKDRGGVGGYTF.